The clone carrying this T cell receptor (beta chain) showed up many times. Its cognate antigen is unknown. These data are taken from a study of T-cell memory formation after mild COVID-19. Findings and limits, study-wide: Whether second-wave clones peaking at day 37 were SARS-CoV-2 specific went unconfirmed. Clones shrinking from day 15 to 85 showed even CD4/CD8 mixes; later expanders tilted CD4+. CD4+ contracting clones were mainly CM and EM; CD8+ ones, EMRA.

The CDR3 covers 16 residues. V was pared by 1 base and J by 8 bases, with 18 bases between. TCR alpha and TCR beta cDNA libraries with sample barcodes and UMIs came from 5'RACE using constant-segment primers. TCRdb re-derived calls from the 5' RACE reads in MiXCR, one entry per CDR3 protein. The data contain more than 100,000 distinct CDR3 sequences, approximately 6.2% of them seen just once; the ten biggest clones take up 2.2%. The V and J genes are TRBV12-3 or TRBV12-4 and TRBJ2-1; either TRBD1 or TRBD2 may fit D (6 bases each). Source material: PBMCs or a T cell subset sorted from them (not recorded which). The sequence came from an adult woman who had mild COVID-19 (a few samples of this study predate the infection). Cell type and time point are not known. The CDR3 nucleotides are TGTGCCAGCAGTTTAGGATTAGGGGGGCGCGGGTATGAGCAGTTCTTC. Residues: CASSLGLGGRGYEQFF.